This T cell receptor beta chain is from a study of T cells after posttransplantation cyclophosphamide. Some clones are missing from TCRdb's copy, which holds only in-frame ones; the method was immunoSEQ multiplex PCR. The sample was found to contain under 40,000 clones, and every one recurs. This clone was seen repeatedly, ten times or more. No antigen is known for it. Broader study findings: Later post-transplant blood repertoires were often dominated by donor CD8+ memory clones. Skin or GI-infiltrating T cells shared few TRB sequences with blood.

The CDR3 has 15 residues. The germline V gene encodes CDR1 SGHDN and CDR2 FVKESK. Trimming shortened V by 1 base and J by 4 bases, and 14 bases separated the two germline ends. The receptor was isolated from a woman aged 50 to 65 in good health and a related stem cell transplant donor. The sequencing sample was made of PBMCs. This chain joins TRBV14 and TRBJ2-7, with a weak D call TRBD1 (6 bases). CDR3 nucleotides: TGTGCCAGCAGCCAAGGGATGGGGGCCTGGTACGAGCAGTACTTC. Encoded protein: CASSQGMGAWYEQYF.